A single sample gave rise to the 29 T cell receptor beta chains below, sequenced in a study of human T cells and chemical hapten exposure. The time point: patch test 3, about 24 weeks after DPC sensitization. The sample's treatment: therapeutic diphenylcyclopropenone sensitization with weekly scalp DPC. TCRdb ran MiXCR on the RACE reads and lists one entry per CDR3 protein. This table has about 190,000 distinct CDR3 sequences, around a quarter appearing once. The specimen comprised whole blood, sampled in connection with sensitization to the hapten diphenylcyclopropenone (DPC). Receptors originate from a woman in her forties with alopecia areata. Some clones in this sample may be carry-over from other donors' samples.

The V call is TRBV20-1, the J call TRBJ2-3; D is perhaps TRBD1 (6 bases). This CDR3 is built from 12 residues. V lost 5 bases and J lost 4, with 10 bases in between. Germline V gene lookup returns CDR1 DFQATT and CDR2 SNEGSKA (reference sequence). The CDR3 protein is CSAEQGPDTQYF. As DNA, the CDR3 is TGCAGTGCTGAACAGGGCCCAGATACGCAGTATTTT.

The J gene is TRBJ1-3, the V gene TRBV10-3; D gene uncertain. The CDR3 length is 14 residues. Germline values: CDR1 ENHRY, CDR2 SYGVKD. The V gene lost 1 base and the J gene lost 0 bases, with 4 bases spanning the gap. CDR3: CAISELGSGNTIYF. The CDR3 DNA sequence: TGTGCCATCAGTGAGTTGGGCTCTGGAAACACCATATATTTT.

The rearrangement joins TRBV28 to TRBJ2-1; 10 nucleotides agree with TRBD2. The junction had 6 bases not matched to a gene; V was cut back by 3 bases and J by 7 bases. Germline V gene data show CDR1 as MDHEN and CDR2 as SYDVKM. The CDR3 consists of 15 residues. CDR3 DNA: TGTGCCAGCAGTTTGGAGCGGGAGGGCCGAAATGAGCAGTTCTTC. Residues: CASSLEREGRNEQFF.

The V and J genes are TRBV5-1 and TRBJ2-2, with D unclear. Germline V gene data show CDR1 as SGHRS and CDR2 as YFSETQ. The CDR3 consists of 15 residues. V was shortened by 5 bases and J by 6 bases, with 17 bases between the two germline ends. Written as DNA, the CDR3 is TGCGCCAGCAGAAAGGATTTGCTAATCGCCGGGGAGCTGTTTTTT. Translated: CASRKDLLIAGELFF.

The chain uses TRBV4-1 and TRBJ1-1; D possibly corresponds to TRBD1 (6 bases). The V gene's germline CDR1 is MGHRA and CDR2 YSYEKL. V lost 0 bases, J lost 5 bases, and 13 bases lay in between. The CDR3 extends over 15 amino acids. CDR3 in amino acids: CASSQDGGPWTEAFF. The CDR3, as DNA: TGCGCCAGCAGCCAAGATGGGGGGCCGTGGACTGAAGCTTTCTTT.

Only a few counts were recorded for this clonotype. The chain carries TRBV9 and TRBJ1-3; D not resolved. There are 14 residues in the CDR3. Germline loops: CDR1 SGDLS, CDR2 YYNGEE. V lost 6 bases and J lost 0, with 10 bases in between. The CDR3 is CASNPGSSGNTIYF. CDR3 DNA: TGTGCCAGCAATCCGGGGTCCTCTGGAAACACCATATATTTT.

The gene calls are TRBV2 and TRBJ2-7; 7 bases are a match to TRBD1. The ends lost 4 bases at V and 6 bases at J; junction bases unmatched: 9. The CDR3 covers 14 residues. Germline values: CDR1 SNHLY, CDR2 FYNNEI. CDR3: CASSVGFGTAEQYF. In DNA, the CDR3 is TGTGCCAGCAGTGTGGGCTTCGGGACAGCCGAGCAGTACTTC.

This clonotype turned up a few times. This chain joins TRBV6-2 or TRBV6-3 and TRBJ1-5, with D perhaps matching TRBD1 (6 bases). Trimming removed 6 bases from V and 6 bases from J, with 12 bases in between. Germline values: CDR1 MNHEY, CDR2 SVGEGT. CDR3 size: 13 residues. CDR3 sequence (DNA): TGTGCCAGCAGCTTACTACAGGGTCAGCCCCAGCATTTT. Its protein product is CASSLLQGQPQHF.

This chain links TRBV6-2 or TRBV6-3 with TRBJ2-1; 7 nucleotides match TRBD1. CDR3 length equals 14 residues. V was clipped by 8 bases and J by 3 bases; unmatched bases: 7. Per the germline V gene, CDR1 is MNHEY and CDR2 is SVGEGT. The CDR3, as DNA: TGTGCCAGCGGGACCTCAGGGGGCTACAATGAGCAGTTCTTC. It codes for CASGTSGGYNEQFF.

This clonotype occurred a few times. The chain recombines TRBV18 with TRBJ2-3, with D unclear. Germline V CDR1 and CDR2: KGHSH, LQKENI. This CDR3 contains 15 residues. V dropped 4 bases and J dropped 3 bases, with 14 bases sitting between them. In nucleotides, the CDR3 is TGTGCCAGCTCACTGCCGACCGAAACTACAGATACGCAGTATTTT. Translation: CASSLPTETTDTQYF.

V and J are TRBV7-9 and TRBJ2-7; the D gene is possibly TRBD1 (6 bases). The V gene's germline CDR1 is SEHNR and CDR2 FQNEAQ (reference sequence). The CDR3 length is 14 residues. The V and J ends lost 3 bases and 3 bases respectively, with 12 bases between them. The CDR3 DNA is TGTGCCAGCAGCTTGACAGGTCTACTCTACGAGCAGTACTTC. Translated: CASSLTGLLYEQYF.

The chain has TRBV7-2 and TRBJ2-5, with D perhaps matching TRBD1 (5 bases). This CDR3 is 15 amino acids long. CDR1 SGHTA and CDR2 FQGNSA come from the germline V gene. Trimming stripped 4 bases from V and 8 bases from J, with 20 bases between. CDR3 protein: CASSSSAGQFETQYF. Here the CDR3 DNA reads TGTGCCAGCAGCTCATCTGCAGGGCAGTTTGAAACCCAGTACTTC.

The V and J genes are TRBV7-8 and TRBJ2-1; 7 bases agree with TRBD1. The V gene's germline CDR1 is SGHVS and CDR2 FQNEAQ. J was trimmed by 8 bases and V by 1 base; bases with no gene match: 5. The CDR3 is made up of 14 amino acids. The CDR3 protein is CASSLEGASDEQFF. The CDR3 bases are TGTGCCAGCAGCTTAGAGGGGGCGTCGGATGAGCAGTTCTTC.

The chain carries TRBV28 and TRBJ2-3; 8 bases are a match to TRBD1. Germline V gene lookup returns CDR1 MDHEN and CDR2 SYDVKM. The ends lost 4 bases at V and 9 bases at J; junction bases unmatched: 12. The CDR3 runs to 15 residues. The CDR3 loop is CASSSGQGTWRTQYF. CDR3 coding DNA: TGTGCCAGCAGTTCCGGACAGGGAACATGGCGCACGCAGTATTTT.

This clonotype was detected a few times. The chain combines TRBV20-1 with TRBJ2-7, with 8 bases matching TRBD1. From germline, CDR1 is DFQATT and CDR2 SNEGSKA (reference sequence). The CDR3 is 12 residues long. The junction had 0 bases not matched to a gene; V was cut back by 1 base and J by 4 bases. CDR3 coding DNA: TGCAGTGCTAGAGGGACAGGGTACGAGCAGTACTTC. This translates into CSARGTGYEQYF.

The rearrangement uses TRBV28 and TRBJ1-1; D possibly corresponds to TRBD1 (5 bases). With 8 bases removed from V and 4 bases from J, the gap between germline ends came to 11 bases. This CDR3 comprises 12 residues. Germline V CDR1 and CDR2: MDHEN, SYDVKM. CDR3 sequence (DNA): TGTGCCAGCGGAGGGCAGGGCACTGAAGCTTTCTTT. The encoded protein is CASGGQGTEAFF.

V gene TRBV12-3 or TRBV12-4 combines with J gene TRBJ2-5; TRBD1 matches 8 bases. Trimming removed 6 bases from V and 4 bases from J; junction bases left unmatched: 7. This CDR3 is built from 14 residues. The CDR3 region has the DNA TGTGCCAGCAGATCTGGACAGGGAGGAGAGACCCAGTACTTC. Amino acid sequence: CASRSGQGGETQYF.

This clonotype was seen only a few times. The J gene is TRBJ2-1, the V gene TRBV5-1, with 14 positions matching TRBD2. The germline V gene has CDR1 SGHRS and CDR2 YFSETQ. This CDR3 spans 20 amino acids. V lost 1 base, J lost 5 bases, and 14 bases stayed unmatched. DNA for the CDR3: TGCGCCAGCAGCTTGTCCGGGACTAGCGGGAGCCTAGCCGGGCACAATGAGCAGTTCTTC. Protein product: CASSLSGTSGSLAGHNEQFF.

In its sample, this clonotype was seen once. This sequence joins TRBV5-1 and TRBJ1-4; TRBD1 aligns across 7 bases. The junction had 7 bases not matched to a gene; V was cut back by 0 bases and J by 8 bases. There are 15 residues in the CDR3. Germline V lookup: CDR1 SGHRS, CDR2 YFSETQ. In DNA form, the CDR3 reads TGCGCCAGCAGCTTGGATACAGGGGAAGGCGAAAAACTGTTTTTT. Translation: CASSLDTGEGEKLFF.

This clonotype turned up a few times. The CDR3 coding sequence is TGTGCCAGCAGCCAAGAACCGGGCCTGAACACTGAAGCTTTCTTT. This translates into CASSQEPGLNTEAFF. The chain couples TRBV4-2 to TRBJ1-1; D not certain. This CDR3 is built from 15 residues. CDR1 is LGHNA and CDR2 is YNFKEQ in the germline V gene. Trimming took off 0 bases at V and 0 bases at J, with 8 bases between the two ends.

V usage is TRBV20-1 and J usage is TRBJ1-2; D is ambiguous. CDR1 is DFQATT, CDR2 SNEGSKA, per germline (reference sequence). V was shortened by 0 bases and J by 7 bases, with 18 bases between the two germline ends. The CDR3 has 15 residues. The CDR3 region is CSARDLAETDSGYTF. CDR3 nucleotide sequence: TGCAGTGCTAGAGATTTAGCAGAGACTGATTCTGGCTACACCTTC.

The chain employs TRBV6-5 and TRBJ2-3, with a weak D call TRBD1 (5 bases). The CDR3 totals 15 residues. V lost 0 bases, J lost 2 bases, and 9 bases lay in between. The germline CDR1 and CDR2 sequences are MNHEY and SVGAGI. Written as DNA, the CDR3 is TGTGCCAGCAGTTACTCTATCGGACACACAGATACGCAGTATTTT. This codes for CASSYSIGHTDTQYF.

In its sample, this clonotype was seen a few times. V is TRBV7-2 and J is TRBJ2-1; possibly TRBD1 or TRBD2 for D (6 bases each). Germline CDR1 is SGHTA and CDR2 is FQGNSA. The CDR3 is made up of 13 amino acids. V was shortened by 8 bases and J by 4 bases, with 12 bases between the two germline ends. The CDR3 spells CASSGAEYNEQFF. CDR3 DNA sequence: TGTGCCAGCTCGGGGGCGGAGTACAATGAGCAGTTCTTC.

The chain uses TRBV2 and TRBJ2-2; no clear D. This CDR3 contains 13 residues. Trimming removed 4 bases at V and 8 bases at J, with 11 bases between. Per the germline V gene, CDR1 is SNHLY and CDR2 is FYNNEI. The CDR3 sequence is CASSVLGRGELFF. For the CDR3, the DNA is TGTGCCAGCAGTGTTTTGGGTAGGGGGGAGCTGTTTTTT. Looking up the rest from reference TRBV2 and TRBJ2-2 gives the full variable domain: EPEVTQTPSHQVTQMGQEVILRCVPISNHLYFYWYRQILGQKVEFLVSFYNNEISEKSEIFDDQFSVERPDGSNFTLKIRSTKLEDSAMYFCASSVLGRGELFFGEGSRLTVL.

This clonotype was counted between two and nine times. The rearrangement joins TRBV20-1 to TRBJ2-2, with TRBD1 as a possible D gene (6 bases). From germline, CDR1 is DFQATT and CDR2 SNEGSKA (reference sequence). The germline V and J ends were trimmed by 0 bases and 4 bases, with 15 bases remaining between them. The CDR3 runs 16 residues. Written as DNA, the CDR3 is TGCAGTGCTAGAGATGAGAACAGGGTGGGCACCGGGGAGCTGTTTTTT. Its translation: CSARDENRVGTGELFF.

This clonotype came up many times. This sequence joins TRBV29-1 and TRBJ1-5; 7 positions match TRBD1. CDR3 length: 13 residues. The trim removed 7 bases at V and 2 bases at J, leaving 5 bases unmatched. Germline V gives CDR1 SQVTM, CDR2 ANQGSEA. The DNA of the CDR3 is TGCAGCGCATCAGACAGGGGCAATCAGCCCCAGCATTTT. Its translation is CSASDRGNQPQHF. Using reference TRBV29-1 and TRBJ1-5 for the parts outside the CDR3, the full variable domain is SAVISQKPSRDICQRGTSLTIQCQVDSQVTMMFWYRQQPGQSLTLIATANQGSEATYESGFVIDKFPISRPNLTFSTLTVSNMSPEDSSIYLCSASDRGNQPQHFGDGTRLSIL.

This chain links TRBV20-1 with TRBJ2-1; 10 bases are a match to TRBD2. Looked up from germline, CDR1 is DFQATT and CDR2 is SNEGSKA (reference sequence). The J segment lost 9 bases and the V segment lost 5 bases, leaving 10 bases of the junction unmatched. The CDR3 totals 14 residues. In DNA form, the CDR3 reads TGCAGTGCTGACCGGGCTAGCGGGAGTATTGAGCAGTTCTTC. Its translation is CSADRASGSIEQFF.

This clonotype was found a few times. This sequence joins TRBV20-1 and TRBJ2-1; D may be TRBD1 or TRBD2 (6 bases each). Looked up from germline, CDR1 is DFQATT and CDR2 is SNEGSKA (reference sequence). The CDR3 is made up of 13 amino acids. Trimming removed 6 bases from V and 7 bases from J, with 16 bases in between. This chain's CDR3 is CSAVGGGPNEQFF. The CDR3 bases are TGCAGTGCCGTAGGGGGAGGTCCGAATGAGCAGTTCTTC.

This clonotype was found a few times. J is TRBJ2-1 and V is TRBV6-6, with 7 positions matching TRBD1. Germline CDR1 is MNHNY and CDR2 is SVGAGI (reference sequence). The V gene end was trimmed by 4 bases and the J gene end by 2 bases; junction bases not matched to a gene: 5. This CDR3 is built from 15 residues. The CDR3 bases are TGTGCCAGCAGTTCAAACCAGGGGGCCTACAATGAGCAGTTCTTC. It encodes CASSSNQGAYNEQFF.